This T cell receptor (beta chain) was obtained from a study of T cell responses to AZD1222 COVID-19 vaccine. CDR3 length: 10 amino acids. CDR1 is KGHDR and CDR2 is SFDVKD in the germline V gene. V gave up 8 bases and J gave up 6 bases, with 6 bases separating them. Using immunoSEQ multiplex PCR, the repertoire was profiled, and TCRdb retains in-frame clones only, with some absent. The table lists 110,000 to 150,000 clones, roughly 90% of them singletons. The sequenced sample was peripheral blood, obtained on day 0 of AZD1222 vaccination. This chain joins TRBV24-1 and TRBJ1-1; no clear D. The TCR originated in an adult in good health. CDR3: CATTLSEAFF. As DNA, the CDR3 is TGTGCCACCACTTTATCTGAAGCTTTCTTT.